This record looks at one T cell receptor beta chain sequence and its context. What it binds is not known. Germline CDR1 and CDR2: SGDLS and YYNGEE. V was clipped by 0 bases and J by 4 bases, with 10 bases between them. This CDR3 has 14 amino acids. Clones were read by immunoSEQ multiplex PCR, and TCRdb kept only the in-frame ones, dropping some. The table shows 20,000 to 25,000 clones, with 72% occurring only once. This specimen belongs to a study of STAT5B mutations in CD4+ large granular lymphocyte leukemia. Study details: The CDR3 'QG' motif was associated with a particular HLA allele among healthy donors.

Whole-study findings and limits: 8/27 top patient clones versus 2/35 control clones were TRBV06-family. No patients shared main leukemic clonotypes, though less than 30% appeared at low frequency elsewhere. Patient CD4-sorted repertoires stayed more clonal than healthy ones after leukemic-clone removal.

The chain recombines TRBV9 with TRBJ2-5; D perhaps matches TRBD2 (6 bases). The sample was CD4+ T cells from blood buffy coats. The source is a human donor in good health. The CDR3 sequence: CASSVAGGGETQYF. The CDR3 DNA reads TGTGCCAGCAGCGTAGCTGGGGGAGGAGAGACCCAGTACTTC.